The 9 T cell receptor beta chains given below trace back to one sample, sequenced in a study of shared clonotypes between healthy human individuals. The naive CD8 subset, CD45RO-negative cells positively selected for CCR7, excluded terminally differentiated effector memory CD45RA+ cells. The protocol was immunoSEQ multiplex PCR, while the TCRdb copy is restricted to in-frame clones and leaves out a portion. The sample holds approximately 1.9 million clones, 80% to 95% seen once. The sequencing sample was made of naive CD8+ T cells from PBMCs. The receptors shown here come from a man aged 18 to 35 in good health. Some clones in this sample may be carry-over from other donors' samples.

The chain recombines TRBV5-1 with TRBJ1-1, with 8 bases fitting TRBD1. Germline CDR1 SGHRS, CDR2 YFSETQ. V dropped 0 bases and J dropped 8; count of bases not matched to a gene: 12. This CDR3 is built from 16 residues. The CDR3 nucleotides are TGCGCCAGCAGCTTGGGCAGGGGGCTTTTTGGATTGGAAGCTTTCTTT. It translates to CASSLGRGLFGLEAFF.

The chain couples TRBV6-1 to TRBJ2-1, with D maybe TRBD2 (6 bases). Germline V gene sequence: CDR1 MNHNS, CDR2 SASEGT. V was trimmed by 2 bases and J by 4 bases, leaving 18 bases between them. This CDR3 is 17 amino acids long. The CDR3 nucleotides are TGTGCCAGCAGTGAATCCGGGGGAAGTAGATTTTACAATGAGCAGTTCTTC. Translating it yields CASSESGGSRFYNEQFF.

The V gene is TRBV19, the J gene TRBJ1-2, with D possibly TRBD1 on 5 matching bases. Germline V gene data show CDR1 as LNHDA and CDR2 as SQIVND (reference sequence). The CDR3 has 17 residues. V lost 5 bases, J lost 4 bases, and 23 bases lay in between. In DNA form, the CDR3 reads TGTGCCAGTAGTTTGGGCCCGAGCGGGGGTGGTTCCTATGGCTACACCTTC. Amino acids: CASSLGPSGGGSYGYTF.

This clone appeared once. The V gene is TRBV4-1, the J gene TRBJ1-2; D perhaps matches TRBD1 (5 bases). In germline, CDR1 is MGHRA, CDR2 YSYEKL. This CDR3 has 14 residues. Trimming pared 3 bases from V and 2 bases from J, leaving 10 bases between. CDR3 in amino acids: CASSHKTENYGYTF. The CDR3 region has the DNA TGCGCCAGCAGCCACAAGACAGAAAACTATGGCTACACCTTC.

The rearrangement uses TRBV29-1 and TRBJ1-1; D is ambiguous. Germline V gene lookup returns CDR1 SQVTM and CDR2 ANQGSEA. The CDR3 consists of 13 residues. Trimming left V 6 bases short and J 1 base short, with 12 bases between. CDR3 bases: TGCAGCGTGCAGACGGCCACGAACACTGAAGCTTTCTTT. Protein: CSVQTATNTEAFF. The whole variable domain, filled in from reference TRBV29-1 and TRBJ1-1, reads SAVISQKPSRDICQRGTSLTIQCQVDSQVTMMFWYRQQPGQSLTLIATANQGSEATYESGFVIDKFPISRPNLTFSTLTVSNMSPEDSSIYLCSVQTATNTEAFFGQGTRLTVV.

Here the CDR3 DNA reads TGTGCCAGCAGTTTACCCCCTTGGCAGAACCATTACAATGAGCAGTTCTTC. Translating it yields CASSLPPWQNHYNEQFF. The V and J genes are TRBV27 and TRBJ2-1; D remains ambiguous. CDR1 and CDR2 from the germline V gene are MNHEY and SMNVEV (reference sequence). CDR3 size: 17 residues. V lost 2 bases and J lost 4, with 18 bases in between.

The chain has TRBV28 and TRBJ1-5; perhaps TRBD1 as D (6 bases). The CDR3 contains 16 residues. V was cut by 5 bases and J by 2 bases, with 16 bases left in between. The germline gives CDR1 MDHEN, CDR2 SYDVKM. The CDR3 sequence: CASSALRGGGNQPQHF. The CDR3 DNA reads TGTGCCAGCAGTGCGCTCAGGGGAGGCGGCAATCAGCCCCAGCATTTT.

This clone was observed a single time. V is TRBV28 and J is TRBJ2-3, with D maybe TRBD2 (7 bases). CDR1 and CDR2 from the germline V gene are MDHEN and SYDVKM. V lost 5 bases and J lost 4, with 16 bases in between. The CDR3 is made up of 15 amino acids. The chain's CDR3 is CASSVLREGADTQYF. For the CDR3, the DNA is TGTGCCAGCAGTGTTTTAAGGGAGGGGGCAGATACGCAGTATTTT. The full variable domain, completed using reference TRBV28 and TRBJ2-3, is DVKVTQSSRYLVKRTGEKVFLECVQDMDHENMFWYRQDPGLGLRLIYFSYDVKMKEKGDIPEGYSVSREKKERFSLILESASTNQTSMYLCASSVLREGADTQYFGPGTRLTVL.

The chain recombines TRBV19 with TRBJ1-5, with 8 bases fitting TRBD1. This CDR3 region has 18 residues. The germline V gene has CDR1 LNHDA and CDR2 SQIVND (reference sequence). V shed 8 bases and J 3 bases; nucleotides not matched to a gene: 18. The CDR3 here is CASGDRGINTRNNQPQHF. The CDR3 nucleotides are TGTGCCAGTGGAGACAGGGGCATCAACACCCGGAACAATCAGCCCCAGCATTTT.